This T cell receptor (beta chain) was captured by sequencing in a study of Ad26.COV2.S vaccination and SARS-CoV-2 variants. Findings of the study overall: Possibly, TCR breadth and depth analyses underestimated total T cell responses.

CDR3 length equals 13 residues. Trimming shortened V by 7 bases and J by 6 bases, and 18 bases separated the two germline ends. CDR1 is SQVTM, CDR2 ANQGSEA, per germline. Treatment of the sample: roughly 19 received Ad26.COV2.S at low or high dose, single or two shots; about 5 received placebo; per-sample allocation not given. Samples were taken on day 63 after the first vaccine or placebo injection. Clones were sequenced by immunoSEQ multiplex PCR, and TCRdb holds only the in-frame ones, with some missing. The sample carries about 280,000 clones, 80% to 90% recorded once. About this clone itself: The target antigen is unknown.

This sample comprised peripheral blood, obtained in a trial of Ad26.COV2.S vaccine versus placebo. The receptor's source is a person aged 18 to 59 who received the Ad26.COV2.S COVID-19 vaccine or a placebo. The V and J genes are TRBV29-1 and TRBJ1-2; maybe TRBD1 (6 bases). The CDR3 sequence: CSAGEQGNDGYTF. In DNA form, the CDR3 reads TGCAGCGCTGGGGAGCAGGGGAACGATGGCTACACCTTC.